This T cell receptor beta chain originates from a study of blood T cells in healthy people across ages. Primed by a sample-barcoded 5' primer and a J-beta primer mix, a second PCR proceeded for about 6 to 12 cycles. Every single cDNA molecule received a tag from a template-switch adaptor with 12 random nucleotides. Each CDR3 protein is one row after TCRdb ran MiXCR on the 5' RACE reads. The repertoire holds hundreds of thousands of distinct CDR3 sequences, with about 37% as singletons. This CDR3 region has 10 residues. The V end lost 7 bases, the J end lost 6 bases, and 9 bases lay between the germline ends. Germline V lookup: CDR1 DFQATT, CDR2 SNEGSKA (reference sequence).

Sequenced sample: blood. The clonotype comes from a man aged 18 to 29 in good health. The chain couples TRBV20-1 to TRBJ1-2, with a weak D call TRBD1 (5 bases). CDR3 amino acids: CSEGVDGYTF. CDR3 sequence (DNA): TGCAGTGAAGGGGTGGATGGCTACACCTTC.